Below, 2 T cell receptor beta chains from the same sample are listed, as sequenced in a study of T cell responses to AZD1222 COVID-19 vaccine. Produced via immunoSEQ multiplex PCR; TCRdb's table is partial and in-frame only. Of just under 150,000 clones listed, around 83% are singletons. The sequencing used peripheral blood, collected 28 days after the second AZD1222 dose. These receptor sequences come from an adult who received the AZD1222 COVID-19 vaccine.

The chain is built from TRBV28 and TRBJ2-3; D is possibly TRBD2 (7 bases). CDR3 length equals 15 residues. CDR1 and CDR2 from the germline V gene are MDHEN and SYDVKM. V was pared by 2 bases and J by 4 bases, with 13 bases between. The CDR3: CASSLGGARSDTQYF. The CDR3 nucleotides are TGTGCCAGCAGTTTAGGGGGGGCCCGATCAGATACGCAGTATTTT.

The chain links TRBV27 to TRBJ1-2; the match to TRBD1 covers 7 bases. Per the germline V gene, CDR1 is MNHEY and CDR2 is SMNVEV (reference sequence). The CDR3 covers 16 residues. With V trimmed by 5 bases and J by 4 bases, 13 bases remained unmatched. The CDR3 DNA sequence: TGTGCCAGCAGTCCGTTGGGCGAGGGGGCAGGCTATGGCTACACCTTC. This sequence encodes CASSPLGEGAGYGYTF.